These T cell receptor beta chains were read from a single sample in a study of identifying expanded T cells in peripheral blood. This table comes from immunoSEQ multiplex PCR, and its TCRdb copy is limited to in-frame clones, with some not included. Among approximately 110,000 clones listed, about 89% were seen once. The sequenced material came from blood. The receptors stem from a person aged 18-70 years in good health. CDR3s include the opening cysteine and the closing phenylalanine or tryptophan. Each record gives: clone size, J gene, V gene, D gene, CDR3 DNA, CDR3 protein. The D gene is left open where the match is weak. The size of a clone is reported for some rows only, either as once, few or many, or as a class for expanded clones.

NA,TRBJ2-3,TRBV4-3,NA,TGCGCCAGCAGCCTACAGACTTCCACCTTCACAGATACGCAGTATTTT,CASSLQTSTFTDTQYF
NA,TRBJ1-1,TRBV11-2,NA,TGTGCCAGCAGCTTAGTAGGGGGGGCAGCTTTCTTT,CASSLVGGAAFF
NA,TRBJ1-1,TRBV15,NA,TGTGCCACCAGCAGACCCCCCGGGGAGGGGCCGAACACTGAAGCTTTCTTT,CATSRPPGEGPNTEAFF
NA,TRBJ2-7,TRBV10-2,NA,TGCGCCAGCAGTGATGCCGTGGACAGCTTCTACGAGCAGTACTTC,CASSDAVDSFYEQYF
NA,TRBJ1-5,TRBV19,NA,TGTGCCAGTAGCCTCGGGAGGGCGGGAAATCAGCCCCAGCATTTT,CASSLGRAGNQPQHF
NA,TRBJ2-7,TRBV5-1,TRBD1,TGCGCCAGCAGCTTGGAAGAGGGGGCGGCGAAGAACTTC,CASSLEEGAAKNF
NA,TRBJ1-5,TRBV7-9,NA,TGTGCCAGCAGCTTAGATCGGCAGGGCCCTAATAGCAATCAGCCCCAGCATTTT,CASSLDRQGPNSNQPQHF
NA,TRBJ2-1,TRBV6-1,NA,TGTGCCAGCAGTGAAGCCAAGACAGAGCAGTTCTTC,CASSEAKTEQFF
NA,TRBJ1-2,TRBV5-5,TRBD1,TGTGCCAGCAGCCCCGACAGGGGGTTATCTGGCTACACCTTC,CASSPDRGLSGYTF
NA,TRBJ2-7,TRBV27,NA,TGTGCCAGCAAGAGGTGGGTTGGGGGGTCTCCGGAGCAGTACTTC,CASKRWVGGSPEQYF
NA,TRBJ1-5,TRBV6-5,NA,TGTGCCAGCACCAGGGGACAATCCAATCAGCCCCAGCATTTT,CASTRGQSNQPQHF
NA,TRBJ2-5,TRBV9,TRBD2,TGTGCCAGCAGCGGGACTAGCGGGGGGGCAGCGGTGGGAGAGACCCAGTACTTC,CASSGTSGGAAVGETQYF
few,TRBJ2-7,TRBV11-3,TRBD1,TGTGCCTCGCGGGGACAGGTATTCCCCTACGAGCAGTACTTC,CASRGQVFPYEQYF
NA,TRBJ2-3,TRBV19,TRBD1,TGTGCCAGTAGTATGTTGGGACAGGTCCTGGATACGCAGTATTTT,CASSMLGQVLDTQYF
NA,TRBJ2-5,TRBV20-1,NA,TGCAGTGCGGCAGGGTCCAAGACCCAGTACTTC,CSAAGSKTQYF
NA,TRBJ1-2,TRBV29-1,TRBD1,TGCAGCGTTGGGGACAGTACAGCCAGGGGCTATGGCTACACCTTC,CSVGDSTARGYGYTF
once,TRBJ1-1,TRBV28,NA,TGTGCCAGCAGTTTTGTGGGGCGTACTATGAACACTGAAGCTTTCTTT,CASSFVGRTMNTEAFF
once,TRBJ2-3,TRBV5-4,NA,TGTGCCAGCAGCTTGGCCCAAGGGGCCTCAACAGATACGCAGTATTTT,CASSLAQGASTDTQYF
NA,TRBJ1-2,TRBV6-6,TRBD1,TGTGCCAGCAGTTACTCGGACAGGGCCAGTGGCTACACCTTC,CASSYSDRASGYTF
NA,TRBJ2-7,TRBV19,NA,TGTGCCGGGTCACCGGGACATACCTACGAGCAGTACTTC,CAGSPGHTYEQYF
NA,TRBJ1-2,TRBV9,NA,TGTGCCAGCAGCGGACTGAACTATGGCTACACCTTC,CASSGLNYGYTF
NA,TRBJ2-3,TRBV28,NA,TGTGCCAGCAGTTTGATAGATACGCAGTATTTT,CASSLIDTQYF
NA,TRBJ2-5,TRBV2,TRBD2,TGTGCCAGCTTTGTGGCTAGCGGAGCCCGTGGGGAGACCCAGTACTTC,CASFVASGARGETQYF
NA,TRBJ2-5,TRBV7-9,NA,TGTGCCAGCAGCTTAGACGGGACGGAGACCCAGTACTTC,CASSLDGTETQYF
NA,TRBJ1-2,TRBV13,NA,TGTGCCAGCAGCGATCTAACGGGGCGCGGCAATAGCACCTTC,CASSDLTGRGNSTF
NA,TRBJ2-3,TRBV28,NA,TGTGCCAGCAGGGGGTCTGGCGGGGCGCGCACAGATACGCAGTATTTT,CASRGSGGARTDTQYF
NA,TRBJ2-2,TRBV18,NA,TGTGCCAGCTCACCAGTAACCGGGGAGCTGTTTTTT,CASSPVTGELFF
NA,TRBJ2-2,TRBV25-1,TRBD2,TGTGCCAGCAGCCCTTCGGGAGGGCCCACGAACACCGGGGAGCTGTTTTTT,CASSPSGGPTNTGELFF
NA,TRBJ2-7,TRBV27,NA,TGTGCCAGCTCTCGTCAGATCTCCTACGAGCAGTACTTC,CASSRQISYEQYF
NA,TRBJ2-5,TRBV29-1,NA,TGCAGCGTTGAACCAGGGCAAGAGACCCAGTACTTC,CSVEPGQETQYF
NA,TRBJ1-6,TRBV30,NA,TGTGCCTGGAGTGTACAAGGGAATTCACCCCTCCACTTT,CAWSVQGNSPLHF
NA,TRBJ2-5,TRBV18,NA,TGTGCCAGCTCAACGGACCGAGGGTTCCAAGAGACCCAGTACTTC,CASSTDRGFQETQYF
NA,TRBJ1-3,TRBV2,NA,TGTGCCAGCAATTGGGGGGGACGGTTACACTCTGGAAACACCATATATTTT,CASNWGGRLHSGNTIYF
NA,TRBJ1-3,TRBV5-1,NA,TGCGCCAGCTCCGGGGAAAGCTCAGGGACCATATATTTT,CASSGESSGTIYF
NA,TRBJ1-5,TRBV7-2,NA,TGTGCCAGCAGCTTAACGCTCTCGCAGGGGAATCAGCCCCAGCATTTT,CASSLTLSQGNQPQHF
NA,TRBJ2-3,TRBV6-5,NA,TGTGCCAGCAGTTACTCGGAAGGCTCGGGAGATACGCAGTATTTT,CASSYSEGSGDTQYF
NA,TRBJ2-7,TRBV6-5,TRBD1,TGTGCCAGCAGTTACCTCGGACAGGGGGCGTCTGAGCAGTACTTC,CASSYLGQGASEQYF
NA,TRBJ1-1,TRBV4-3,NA,TGCGCCAGCAGCCATTATGGGCAGGTTGAAGCTTTCTTT,CASSHYGQVEAFF
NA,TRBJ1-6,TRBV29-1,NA,TGCAGCGTTGTATTTCCGCCGAGCTCCTATAATTCACCCCTCCACTTT,CSVVFPPSSYNSPLHF
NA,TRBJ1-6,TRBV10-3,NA,TGTGCCATCGGGGGCAGGGATTTTTCACCCCTCCACTTT,CAIGGRDFSPLHF
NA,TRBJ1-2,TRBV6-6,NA,TGTGCCAGCCGTTACCGTCAGAGGGAGACCTATGGCTACACCTTC,CASRYRQRETYGYTF
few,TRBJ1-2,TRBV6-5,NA,TGTGCCAGCAGTCACGGGGTGGGTGGCTACACCTTC,CASSHGVGGYTF
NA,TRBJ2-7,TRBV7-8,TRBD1,TGTGCCAGCAGCGACCTGGACAGGTTCTACGAGCAGTACTTC,CASSDLDRFYEQYF
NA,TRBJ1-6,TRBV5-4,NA,TGTGCCAGCAGCGAAGGGGTCTCACCCCTCCACTTT,CASSEGVSPLHF
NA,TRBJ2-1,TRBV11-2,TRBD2,TGTGCCAGCAGCTCCGGGACTAGCGGTTTAAATGAGCAGTTCTTC,CASSSGTSGLNEQFF
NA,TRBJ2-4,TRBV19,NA,TGTGCCAGTAGTATGAGGAGCGGACAGACCTACAATTCAGCCAAAAACATTCAGTACTTC,CASSMRSGQTYNSAKNIQYF
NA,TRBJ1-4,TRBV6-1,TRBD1,TGTGCCAGCAGTGGTAGCTTCTCGGACAGGCGGGGGAAACTGTTTTTT,CASSGSFSDRRGKLFF